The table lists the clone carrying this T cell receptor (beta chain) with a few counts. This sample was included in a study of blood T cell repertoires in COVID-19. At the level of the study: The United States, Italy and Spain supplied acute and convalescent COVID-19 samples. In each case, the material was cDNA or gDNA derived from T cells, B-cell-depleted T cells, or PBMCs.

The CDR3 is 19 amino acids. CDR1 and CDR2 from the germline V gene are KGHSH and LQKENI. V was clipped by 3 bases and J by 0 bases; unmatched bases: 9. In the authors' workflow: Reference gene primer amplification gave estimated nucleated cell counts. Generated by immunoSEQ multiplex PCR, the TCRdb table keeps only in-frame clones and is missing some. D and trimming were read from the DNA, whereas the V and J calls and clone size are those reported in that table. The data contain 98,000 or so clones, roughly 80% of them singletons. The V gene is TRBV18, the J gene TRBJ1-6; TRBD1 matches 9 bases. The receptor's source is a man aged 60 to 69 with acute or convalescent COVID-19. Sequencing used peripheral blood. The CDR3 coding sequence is TGTGCCAGCTCACCGGGACAGGGTGAATCAAGCTCCTATAATTCACCCCTCCACTTT. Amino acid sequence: CASSPGQGESSSYNSPLHF. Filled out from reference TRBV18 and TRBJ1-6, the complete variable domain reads NAGVMQNPRHLVRRRGQEARLRCSPMKGHSHVYWYRQLPEEGLKFMVYLQKENIIDESGMPKERFSAEFPKEGPSILRIQQVVRGDSAAYFCASSPGQGESSSYNSPLHFGNGTRLTVT.